A selection of T cell receptor beta chains follows, all from one sample in a study of beta chain features in type 1 diabetes. Only in-frame clones appear in the TCRdb table, and some are missing; sequencing was by immunoSEQ multiplex PCR. The sample holds hundreds of thousands of clones; around 15% are singletons and the top ten take 0.03% to 0.04%. Sequencing input: naive CD4+ T cells from blood. These receptor sequences come from a young man with type 1 diabetes. Both conserved end residues are part of each CDR3. Fields, in order: clone size, V gene, J gene, CDR3 protein. Some rows mark clone size as missing; the rest say once, few, many or name a class of expanded clone.

-	TRBV11-3	TRBJ2-3	CASSPSITTDTQYF
few	TRBV27	TRBJ1-2	CASSLGRGYGYTF
few	TRBV5-1	TRBJ2-5	CASSTQETQYF
-	TRBV7-2	TRBJ2-7	CASSLGIWQYF
-	TRBV6-1	TRBJ2-7	CASREQGQEQYF
-	TRBV4-3	TRBJ1-1	CASSQPDRLPLKNTEAFF
-	TRBV4-1	TRBJ2-2	CASSREASVFGELFF
few	TRBV28	TRBJ2-7	CASSLPYEQYF
-	TRBV27	TRBJ1-1	CASLPPRGPGAFF
few	TRBV7-2	TRBJ2-5	CASSLYQETQYF
few	TRBV7-2	TRBJ2-3	CASTPAGGRKDTQYF
few	TRBV28	TRBJ2-5	CASSLPDRGLVETQYF
few	TRBV7-9	TRBJ2-7	CASRELSDSYEQYF
-	TRBV7-2	TRBJ2-7	CASSLSGTGFYEQYF
-	TRBV5-1	TRBJ1-1	CASSWHGGGNTEAFF
-	TRBV6-1	TRBJ2-4	CASSRMAAKNIQYF
-	TRBV4-3	TRBJ2-3	CASSRLGTDTQYF
few	TRBV28	TRBJ1-4	CASSSGQGTTNEKLFF
-	TRBV6-6	TRBJ2-5	CASIPTGFGETQYF
few	TRBV5-6	TRBJ2-2	CASSLPGLTNTGELFF
few	TRBV25-1	TRBJ1-4	CASPGQGRKLFF
few	TRBV7-2	TRBJ1-4	CASSLGDRTTNEKLFF
few	TRBV29-1	TRBJ2-3	CSERGTASTDTQYF
few	TRBV21-1	TRBJ2-5	CASSGEGQGHQETQYF
-	TRBV7-2	TRBJ1-6	CASSPTDSHSPLHF
-	TRBV4-1	TRBJ2-1	CASSPERGGYNEQFF
few	TRBV7-3	TRBJ1-1	CASSLARVVHTEAFF
-	TRBV27	TRBJ1-1	CASRLQGARTEAFF
few	TRBV29-1	TRBJ1-1	CSVSRVYRNTEAFF
few	TRBV7-9	TRBJ2-7	CASSFPGHLYEQYF
few	TRBV19	TRBJ2-3	CASSIVVTDTQYF
-	TRBV28	TRBJ2-7	CASTPSRLDYYEQYF
few	TRBV30	TRBJ2-1	CAWAPGLAGYYNEQFF
-	TRBV9	TRBJ2-5	CASSPVDGTSGHQETQYF
-	TRBV11-2	-	CASSRDRGNEQYF
-	TRBV5-5	TRBJ1-2	CASSLPRDTRKINYGYTF
few	TRBV7-9	TRBJ2-7	CASSLGMWDEQYF
few	TRBV18	TRBJ1-2	CASSRDRYGYTF
-	TRBV21-1	TRBJ2-3	CASSESRDRGTDTQYF
-	TRBV2	TRBJ2-2	CASRGEHQTGELFF
once	TRBV7-7	TRBJ2-2	CASSLFPGGAQNTGELFF